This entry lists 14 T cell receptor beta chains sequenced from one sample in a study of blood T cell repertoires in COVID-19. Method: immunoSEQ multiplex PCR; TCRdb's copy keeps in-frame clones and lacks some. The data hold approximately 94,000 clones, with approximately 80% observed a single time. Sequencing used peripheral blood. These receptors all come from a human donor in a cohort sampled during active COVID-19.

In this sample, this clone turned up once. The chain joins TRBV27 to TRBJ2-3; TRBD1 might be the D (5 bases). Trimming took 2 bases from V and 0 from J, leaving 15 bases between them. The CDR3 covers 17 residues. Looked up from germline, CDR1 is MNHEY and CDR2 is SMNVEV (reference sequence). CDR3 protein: CASSLRSLTASTDTQYF. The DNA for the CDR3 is TGTGCCAGCAGTTTAAGGAGTTTGACAGCTAGCACAGATACGCAGTATTTT.

The CDR3 here is CASSEAGQSNQPQHF. The DNA for the CDR3 is TGTGCCAGCAGTGAAGCCGGACAGAGCAATCAGCCCCAGCATTTT. This chain links TRBV2 with TRBJ1-5; tentative D call: TRBD1 (6 bases). In germline, CDR1 is SNHLY, CDR2 FYNNEI. Trimming shortened V by 0 bases and J by 1 base, and 7 bases separated the two germline ends. CDR3 length: 15 amino acids.

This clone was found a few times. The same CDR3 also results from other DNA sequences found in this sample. The CDR3 coding sequence is TGCGCCAGCAGCTTGGCCGGAGAGACCCAGTACTTC. Translated, it gives CASSLAGETQYF. This sequence joins TRBV5-1 and TRBJ2-5, with unresolved D. Per the germline V gene, CDR1 is SGHRS and CDR2 is YFSETQ. The CDR3 runs 12 residues. V was shortened by 0 bases and J by 4 bases, with 4 bases between the two germline ends.

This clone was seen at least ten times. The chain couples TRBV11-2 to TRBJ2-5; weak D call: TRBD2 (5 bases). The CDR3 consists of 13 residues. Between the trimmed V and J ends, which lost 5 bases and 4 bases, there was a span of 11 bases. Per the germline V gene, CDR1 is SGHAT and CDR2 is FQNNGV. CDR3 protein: CASSIGLGETQYF. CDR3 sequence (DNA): TGTGCCAGCAGCATCGGACTTGGAGAGACCCAGTACTTC. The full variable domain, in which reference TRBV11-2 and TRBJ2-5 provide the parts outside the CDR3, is EAGVAQSPRYKIIEKRQSVAFWCNPISGHATLYWYQQILGQGPKLLIQFQNNGVVDDSQLPKDRFSAERLKGVDSTLKIQPAKLEDSAVYLCASSIGLGETQYFGPGTRLLVL.

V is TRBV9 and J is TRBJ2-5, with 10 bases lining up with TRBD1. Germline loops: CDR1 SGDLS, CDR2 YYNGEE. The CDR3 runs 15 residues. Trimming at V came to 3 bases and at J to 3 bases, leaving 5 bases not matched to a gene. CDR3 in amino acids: CASSDGTGVKETQYF. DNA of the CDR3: TGTGCCAGCAGCGACGGGACAGGGGTAAAAGAGACCCAGTACTTC.

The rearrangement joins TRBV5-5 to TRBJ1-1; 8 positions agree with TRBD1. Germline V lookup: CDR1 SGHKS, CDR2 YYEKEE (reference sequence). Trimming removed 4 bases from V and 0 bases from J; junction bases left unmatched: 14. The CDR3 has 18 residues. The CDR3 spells CASSTRTGLGYMNTEAFF. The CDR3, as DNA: TGTGCCAGCAGCACCCGGACAGGGTTGGGATATATGAACACTGAAGCTTTCTTT.

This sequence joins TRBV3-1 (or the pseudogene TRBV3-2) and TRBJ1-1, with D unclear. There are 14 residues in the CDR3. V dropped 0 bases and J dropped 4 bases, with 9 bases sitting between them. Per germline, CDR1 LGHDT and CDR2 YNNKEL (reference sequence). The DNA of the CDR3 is TGTGCCAGCAGCCAAGAAAACAGTGTCACTGAAGCTTTCTTT. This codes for CASSQENSVTEAFF.

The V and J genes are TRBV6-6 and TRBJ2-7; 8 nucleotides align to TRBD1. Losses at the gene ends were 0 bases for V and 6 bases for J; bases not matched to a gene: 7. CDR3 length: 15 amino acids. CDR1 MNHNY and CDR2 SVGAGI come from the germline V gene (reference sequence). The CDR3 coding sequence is TGTGCCAGCAGTTACTCCTCCGGACAGGGCCTCGAGCAGTACTTC. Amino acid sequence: CASSYSSGQGLEQYF.

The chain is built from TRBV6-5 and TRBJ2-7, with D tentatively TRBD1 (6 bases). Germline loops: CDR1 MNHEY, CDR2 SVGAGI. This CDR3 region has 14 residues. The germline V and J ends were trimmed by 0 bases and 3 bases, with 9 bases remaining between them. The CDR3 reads CASSYSGQNYEQYF. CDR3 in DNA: TGTGCCAGCAGTTACTCCGGACAGAACTACGAGCAGTACTTC.

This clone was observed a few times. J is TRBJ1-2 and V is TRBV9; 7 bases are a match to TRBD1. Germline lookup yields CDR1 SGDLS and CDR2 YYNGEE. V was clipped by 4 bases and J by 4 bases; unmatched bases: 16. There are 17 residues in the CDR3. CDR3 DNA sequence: TGTGCCAGCAGCCCCCGGACAGGCCCCGGCCTTGTCTATGGCTACACCTTC. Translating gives CASSPRTGPGLVYGYTF.

The CDR3 DNA reads TGTGCCATCAGCCGAAACTCCGGTATCTACGAGCAGTACTTC. It specifies CAISRNSGIYEQYF. The chain employs TRBV10-3 and TRBJ2-7; no clear D gene. V lost 6 bases to trimming and J lost 3 bases, with 15 bases between them. Germline V lookup: CDR1 ENHRY, CDR2 SYGVKD. This CDR3 spans 14 amino acids.

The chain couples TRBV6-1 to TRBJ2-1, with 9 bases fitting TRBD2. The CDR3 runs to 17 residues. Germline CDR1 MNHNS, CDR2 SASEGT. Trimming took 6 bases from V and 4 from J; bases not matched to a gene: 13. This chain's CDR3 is CASRELPPGLAYNEQFF. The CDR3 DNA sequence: TGTGCCAGCAGAGAACTTCCACCGGGACTAGCTTACAATGAGCAGTTCTTC.

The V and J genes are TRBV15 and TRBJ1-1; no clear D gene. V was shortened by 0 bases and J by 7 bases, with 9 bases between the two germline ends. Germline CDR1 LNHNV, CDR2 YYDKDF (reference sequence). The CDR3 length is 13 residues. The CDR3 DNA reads TGTGCCACCAGCAGAGATTTGAGGGATGAAGCTTTCTTT. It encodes CATSRDLRDEAFF.

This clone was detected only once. The CDR3 loop reads CASSEIGTSGKEGTDTQYF. The DNA for the CDR3 is TGTGCCAGCAGTGAAATCGGGACTAGCGGAAAAGAGGGCACAGATACGCAGTATTTT. The V call is TRBV2, the J call TRBJ2-3, with TRBD2 matching 11 bases. The J segment lost 1 base and the V segment lost 2 bases, leaving 11 bases of the junction unmatched. CDR1 and CDR2 from the germline V gene are SNHLY and FYNNEI. The CDR3 is 19 amino acids.